The 14 T cell receptor beta chains presented below share a single source sample, sequenced in a study of T cell responses to AZD1222 COVID-19 vaccine. Sequencing was performed with immunoSEQ multiplex PCR; in TCRdb, only in-frame clones are kept and a portion is missing. Of fewer than 150,000 clones detected, nearly 90% appear once; the ten largest clones hold over 8%. Sequencing was performed on peripheral blood, taken 28 days after the second AZD1222 dose. The receptors shown here come from an adult who received the AZD1222 COVID-19 vaccine.

The chain recombines TRBV18 with TRBJ1-5; D ambiguous. V was trimmed by 3 bases and J by 0 bases, leaving 18 bases between them. Germline CDR1 reads KGHSH; CDR2 reads LQKENI. This CDR3 is 18 amino acids long. This CDR3 reads CASSPKSGTGLSNQPQHF. As DNA, the CDR3 is TGTGCCAGCTCACCCAAAAGCGGAACGGGCCTTAGCAATCAGCCCCAGCATTTT. Looking up the rest from reference TRBV18 and TRBJ1-5 gives the full variable domain: NAGVMQNPRHLVRRRGQEARLRCSPMKGHSHVYWYRQLPEEGLKFMVYLQKENIIDESGMPKERFSAEFPKEGPSILRIQQVVRGDSAAYFCASSPKSGTGLSNQPQHFGDGTRLSIL.

This clone was observed a single time. The CDR3 protein is CASSLFNLNEQFF. CDR3 nucleotides: TGTGCCAGCAGCTTGTTTAATCTCAATGAGCAGTTCTTC. The chain is built from TRBV5-6 and TRBJ2-1; no definite D call. The CDR3 extends over 13 amino acids. V lost 1 base and J 6 bases, leaving 8 bases between the germline ends. The V gene's germline CDR1 is SGHDT and CDR2 YYEEEE.

J is TRBJ2-5 and V is TRBV9, with 10 positions matching TRBD2. The CDR3 totals 17 residues. Trimming at V came to 0 bases and at J to 5 bases, leaving 10 bases not matched to a gene. Looked up from germline, CDR1 is SGDLS and CDR2 is YYNGEE. The DNA for the CDR3 is TGTGCCAGCAGCGTAGGAGTCAGAGCGGGAGGGATGGAGACCCAGTACTTC. Amino acids: CASSVGVRAGGMETQYF.

The sample holds one count of this clone. The chain recombines TRBV9 with TRBJ2-3, with 11 bases fitting TRBD1. The CDR3 is 15 amino acids. V lost 3 bases to trimming and J lost 3 bases; unmatched junction nucleotides: 3. CDR1 SGDLS and CDR2 YYNGEE come from the germline V gene. CDR3 DNA sequence: TGTGCCAGCAGCGGCGGGACAGGGGGGACAGATACGCAGTATTTT. Protein product: CASSGGTGGTDTQYF. The whole variable domain, filled in from reference TRBV9 and TRBJ2-3, reads DSGVTQTPKHLITATGQRVTLRCSPRSGDLSVYWYQQSLDQGLQFLIQYYNGEERAKGNILERFSAQQFPDLHSELNLSSLELGDSALYFCASSGGTGGTDTQYFGPGTRLTVL.

The chain employs TRBV7-9 and TRBJ1-2, with a weak D call TRBD1 (5 bases). V was clipped by 5 bases and J by 5 bases, with 18 bases between them. CDR3 length equals 15 residues. CDR1 is SEHNR and CDR2 is FQNEAQ in the germline V gene (reference sequence). The DNA of the CDR3 is TGTGCCAGCAGCCGGGGGGAGGGACGCCAGTATGGCTACACCTTC. Amino acids: CASSRGEGRQYGYTF.

The J gene is TRBJ1-5, the V gene TRBV27; 7 positions agree with TRBD1. This CDR3 region has 15 residues. CDR1 and CDR2 from the germline V gene are MNHEY and SMNVEV (reference sequence). V was clipped by 7 bases and J by 4 bases; unmatched bases: 10. Written as DNA, the CDR3 is TGTGCCAGCACTGAATCGGACAGGATAAATCAGCCCCAGCATTTT. Its protein is CASTESDRINQPQHF.

The rearrangement links TRBV28 to TRBJ1-3, with D unresolved. Trimming cost V 6 bases and J 1 base, with 10 bases left between them. CDR3 size: 14 residues. In germline, CDR1 is MDHEN, CDR2 SYDVKM. The CDR3 here is CASSTELSGNTIYF. The CDR3, as DNA: TGTGCCAGCAGCACCGAGCTTTCTGGAAACACCATATATTTT.

The J gene is TRBJ1-2, the V gene TRBV3-1 (or the pseudogene TRBV3-2), with D perhaps TRBD1 (5 bases). CDR1 is LGHDT, CDR2 YNNKEL, per germline (reference sequence). This CDR3 has 15 residues. V was pared by 0 bases and J by 4 bases, with 12 bases between. The CDR3 here is CASSQEFGQLYGYTF. The CDR3 bases are TGTGCCAGCAGCCAAGAATTTGGACAACTCTATGGCTACACCTTC.

This clone is a singleton in its sample. V and J are TRBV11-2 and TRBJ1-6; no firm D call. Trimming stripped 0 bases from V and 8 bases from J, with 11 bases between. This CDR3 comprises 15 residues. Germline-derived CDR1 and CDR2 are SGHAT and FQNNGV. The CDR3 sequence: CASSLDGTAYSPLHF. In DNA, the CDR3 is TGTGCCAGCAGCTTAGATGGAACAGCCTATTCACCCCTCCACTTT.

CDR3 sequence (DNA): TGTGCCAGCAGCCCCTTTGCGGGCAATCAGCCCCAGCATTTT. Its protein is CASSPFAGNQPQHF. V usage is TRBV7-2 and J usage is TRBJ1-5; D is ambiguous. Deletions cut 5 bases from V and 2 bases from J, with 10 bases between. The germline CDR1 and CDR2 sequences are SGHTA and FQGNSA. The CDR3 spans 14 residues.

J is TRBJ1-6 and V is TRBV7-2, with D perhaps TRBD1 (5 bases). With 0 bases removed from V and 13 bases from J, the gap between germline ends came to 10 bases. Germline V CDR1 and CDR2: SGHTA, FQGNSA. The CDR3 runs 13 residues. CDR3: CASSLAHRGPLHF. As DNA, the CDR3 is TGTGCCAGCAGCTTAGCGCATAGGGGTCCCCTCCACTTT.

J is TRBJ1-5 and V is TRBV10-2; D is ambiguous. The CDR3 is 13 amino acids. Trimming left V 4 bases short and J 5 bases short, with 9 bases between. Germline CDR1 reads WSHSY; CDR2 reads SAAADI. CDR3 residues: CASSVSRDQPQHF. For the CDR3, the DNA is TGCGCCAGCAGTGTGAGTCGGGATCAGCCCCAGCATTTT.

This rearrangement joins TRBV7-9 to TRBJ1-1, with D possibly matching TRBD1 (5 bases). Germline lookup yields CDR1 SEHNR and CDR2 FQNEAQ (reference sequence). The CDR3 length is 16 residues. V lost 7 bases, J lost 0 bases, and 18 bases lay in between. The CDR3 is CASTPRGRTMNTEAFF. Here the CDR3 DNA reads TGTGCCAGCACCCCCCGGGGACGGACGATGAACACTGAAGCTTTCTTT.

This chain joins TRBV25-1 and TRBJ2-1, with 8 bases identical to TRBD2. Germline V gene data show CDR1 as MGHDK and CDR2 as SYGVNS. V lost 3 bases, J lost 4 bases, and 5 bases stayed unmatched. The CDR3 consists of 15 residues. The CDR3 nucleotides are TGTGCCAGCAGTGAGGTAGCGGGACCTTACAATGAGCAGTTCTTC. Translating it yields CASSEVAGPYNEQFF.